This entry describes one TCR beta chain. Using immunoSEQ multiplex PCR, the repertoire was profiled, and TCRdb retains in-frame clones only, with some absent. This sample yields under 2.5 million clones, of which around 90% are seen a single time; 0.37% belongs to the top ten. The length of the CDR3 is 15 residues. The germline gives CDR1 KGHSH, CDR2 LQKENI. Trimming shortened V by 6 bases and J by 2 bases, and 16 bases separated the two germline ends. These data are taken from a study of shared clonotypes between healthy human individuals. The receptor was isolated from a man aged 18-30 years in good health. Some clones in this sample may be carry-over from other donors' samples. The chain has TRBV18 and TRBJ1-2; no clear D. The specimen sequenced was naive CD4+ T cells from PBMCs. Subset defined: CD45RA+ positively selected. This CDR3 is CASSPIQNPNYGYTF. The DNA for the CDR3 is TGTGCCAGCTCCCCAATCCAGAACCCCAACTATGGCTACACCTTC.